What follows is one T cell receptor beta chain and its context. Germline loops: CDR1 MDHEN, CDR2 SYDVKM. The germline V and J ends were trimmed by 5 bases and 6 bases, with 16 bases remaining between them. This CDR3 spans 15 amino acids. As processed by the authors: Nucleated cell number was recorded as an estimate derived from reference gene primer amplification. The assay was immunoSEQ multiplex PCR, and TCRdb's table has in-frame clones only and misses some. V, J and clone size are taken as reported in that table, and D and trimming were inferred from the DNA itself. The repertoire has more than 90,000 clones, about 80% of them found once; the top ten carry 15% to 20%. This sample was included in a study of blood T cell repertoires in COVID-19. About the study: Italy, Spain and the United States were the sources of the convalescent and acute COVID-19 samples.

The J gene is TRBJ2-2, the V gene TRBV28, with a tentative D call TRBD2 (6 bases). The source material was peripheral blood. The receptor's source is a man older than 75 with acute or convalescent COVID-19. DNA for the CDR3: TGTGCCAGCAGTCTCATGGGAGGACTGCCCGGGGAGCTGTTTTTT. As protein: CASSLMGGLPGELFF.